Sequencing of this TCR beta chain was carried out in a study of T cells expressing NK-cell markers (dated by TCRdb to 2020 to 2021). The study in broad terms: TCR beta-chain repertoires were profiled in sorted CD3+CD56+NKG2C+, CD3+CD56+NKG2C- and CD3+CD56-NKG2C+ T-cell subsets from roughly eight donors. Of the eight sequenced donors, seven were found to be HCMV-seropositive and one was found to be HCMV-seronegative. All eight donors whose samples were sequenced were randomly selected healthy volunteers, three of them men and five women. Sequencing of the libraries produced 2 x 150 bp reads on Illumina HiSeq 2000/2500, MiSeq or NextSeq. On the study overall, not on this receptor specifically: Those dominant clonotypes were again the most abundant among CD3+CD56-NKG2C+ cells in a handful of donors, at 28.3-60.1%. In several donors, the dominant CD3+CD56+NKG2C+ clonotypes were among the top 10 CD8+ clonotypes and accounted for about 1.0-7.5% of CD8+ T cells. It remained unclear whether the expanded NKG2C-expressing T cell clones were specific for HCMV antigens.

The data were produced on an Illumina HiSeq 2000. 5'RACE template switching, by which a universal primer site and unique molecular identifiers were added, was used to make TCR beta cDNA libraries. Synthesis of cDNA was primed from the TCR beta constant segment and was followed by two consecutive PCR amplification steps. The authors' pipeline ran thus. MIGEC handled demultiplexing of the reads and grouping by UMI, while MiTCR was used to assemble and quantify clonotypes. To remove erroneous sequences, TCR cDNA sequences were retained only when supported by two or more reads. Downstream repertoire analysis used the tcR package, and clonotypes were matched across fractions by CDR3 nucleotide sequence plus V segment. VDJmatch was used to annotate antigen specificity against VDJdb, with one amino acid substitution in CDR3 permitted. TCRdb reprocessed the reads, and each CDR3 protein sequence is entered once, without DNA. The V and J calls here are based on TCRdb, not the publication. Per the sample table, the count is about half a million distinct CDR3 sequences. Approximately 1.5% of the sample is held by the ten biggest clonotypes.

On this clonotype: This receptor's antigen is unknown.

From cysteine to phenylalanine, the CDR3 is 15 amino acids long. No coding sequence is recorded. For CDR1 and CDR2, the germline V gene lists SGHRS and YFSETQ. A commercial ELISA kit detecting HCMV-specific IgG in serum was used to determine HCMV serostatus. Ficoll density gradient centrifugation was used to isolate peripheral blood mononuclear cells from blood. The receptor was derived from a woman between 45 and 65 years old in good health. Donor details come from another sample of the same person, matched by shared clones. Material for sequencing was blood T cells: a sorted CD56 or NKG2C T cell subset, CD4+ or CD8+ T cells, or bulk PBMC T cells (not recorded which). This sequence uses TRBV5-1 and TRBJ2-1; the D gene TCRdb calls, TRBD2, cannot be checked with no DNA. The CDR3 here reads CASSVGTSGYDEQFF.